The sequence of this T cell receptor beta chain was determined in a study of technical replicates of blood from a handful of donors. Germline V gives CDR1 SGHRS, CDR2 YFSETQ. J lost 7 bases, V lost 4 bases, and 5 bases had no gene match. The CDR3 is 12 amino acids. Assay used: immunoSEQ multiplex PCR; TCRdb lists only in-frame clones, some missing. The sample carries approximately 88,000 clones, 96% recorded once. Sequencing was performed on T cells isolated from PBMCs. The TCR originated in a human donor in good health. The chain uses TRBV5-1 and TRBJ2-7; 7 positions match TRBD1. The CDR3 here is CASSVGTEEQYF. DNA of the CDR3: TGCGCCAGCAGCGTAGGGACAGAAGAGCAGTACTTC. The full variable domain, with the rest looked up from reference TRBV5-1 and TRBJ2-7, is KAGVTQTPRYLIKTRGQQVTLSCSPISGHRSVSWYQQTPGQGLQFLFEYFSETQRNKGNFPGRFSGRQFSNSRSEMNVSTLELGDSALYLCASSVGTEEQYFGPGTRLTVT.